The 8 T cell receptor beta chains presented below share a single source sample, sequenced in a study of T cells after yellow fever vaccination. TCRdb ran MiXCR on the 5' RACE reads and lists one entry per CDR3 protein. The sample shows about 170,000 distinct CDR3 sequences, 8% to 13% of them seen only once. This specimen consisted of CD8+ T cells sorted from PBMCs, obtained 15 days after the yellow fever booster vaccination. These receptors all come from a young man who received the YFV17D yellow fever vaccine.

This clonotype was found a few times. J is TRBJ2-2 and V is TRBV20-1; 8 positions agree with TRBD2. Germline V gene lookup returns CDR1 DFQATT and CDR2 SNEGSKA (reference sequence). The V segment lost 0 bases and the J segment 1 base; nucleotides outside the gene matches: 4. This CDR3 has 16 residues. CDR3 sequence (DNA): TGCAGTGCTAGAGATTGGCTAGCGGGGAACACCGGGGAGCTGTTTTTT. It translates to CSARDWLAGNTGELFF.

This clonotype was detected a few times. This chain links TRBV6-2 or TRBV6-3 with TRBJ2-5; a weak D match, TRBD2 (6 bases). The CDR3 spans 14 residues. Germline values: CDR1 MNHEY, CDR2 SVGEGT. V was trimmed by 4 bases and J by 6 bases, leaving 15 bases between them. The CDR3 protein is CASSFPGDQKTQYF. As DNA, the CDR3 is TGTGCCAGCAGTTTCCCGGGGGACCAGAAGACCCAGTACTTC.

The V gene is TRBV12-3 or TRBV12-4, the J gene TRBJ2-1; weak D call: TRBD2 (7 bases). This CDR3 has 15 amino acids. Trimming removed 1 base from V and 5 bases from J, with 12 bases in between. The CDR3 protein is CASSLVGGGHNEQFF. CDR3 in DNA: TGTGCCAGCAGTTTAGTTGGCGGGGGCCACAATGAGCAGTTCTTC.

The J gene is TRBJ1-1, the V gene TRBV12-3 or TRBV12-4, with a possible D match to TRBD1 (5 bases). V lost 5 bases and J 10 bases, leaving 14 bases between the germline ends. The CDR3 is 12 residues long. Here the CDR3 reads CASSTGTSSAFF. CDR3 DNA: TGTGCCAGCAGTACCGGGACTTCTTCAGCTTTCTTT.

The rearrangement joins TRBV6-4 to TRBJ2-2; 10 nucleotides agree with TRBD2. This CDR3 is 18 amino acids long. CDR1 and CDR2 from the germline V gene are MRHNA and SNTAGT. V shed 2 bases, J shed 2 bases, and the junction held 8 bases outside the gene matches. The CDR3 coding sequence is TGTGCCAGCAGTGACACTGTTGCTAGCGGGGGAAACACCGGGGAGCTGTTTTTT. The encoded protein is CASSDTVASGGNTGELFF.

V is TRBV27 and J is TRBJ1-6, with a possible D match to TRBD1 (5 bases). The length of the CDR3 is 14 residues. The germline V and J ends were trimmed by 5 bases and 7 bases, with 12 bases remaining between them. Germline CDR1 is MNHEY and CDR2 is SMNVEV (reference sequence). This chain's CDR3 is CASSQSGRNSPLHF. In DNA form, the CDR3 reads TGTGCCAGCAGTCAATCGGGACGGAATTCACCCCTCCACTTT.

The genes are TRBV20-1 and TRBJ2-3; 14 bases align to TRBD2. Germline lookup yields CDR1 DFQATT and CDR2 SNEGSKA (reference sequence). The CDR3 covers 14 residues. Losses at the gene ends were 6 bases for V and 5 bases for J; bases not matched to a gene: 4. The CDR3 loop reads CSALGLAGVDTQYF. CDR3 coding DNA: TGCAGTGCGCTGGGACTAGCGGGGGTAGATACGCAGTATTTT.

The V and J genes are TRBV4-3 and TRBJ1-5; no firm D call. With 3 bases removed from V and 2 bases from J, the gap between germline ends came to 11 bases. The germline V gene has CDR1 LGHNA and CDR2 YSLEER. The CDR3 loop spans 15 amino acids. The CDR3 spells CASSHARTGNQPQHF. The CDR3, as DNA: TGCGCCAGCAGCCACGCCCGGACGGGCAATCAGCCCCAGCATTTT.